The rows below give T cell receptor beta chains drawn from one sample of a study of OX40 agonist ivuxolimab in advanced cancers. Some clones are missing from TCRdb's copy, which holds only in-frame ones; the method was immunoSEQ multiplex PCR. The sample lists roughly 90,000 clones; 75% to 90% were seen once. Sequenced material: CD4+ or CD8+ T cells sorted from blood, taken in a trial of the OX40 agonist ivuxolimab. These receptors originate from an adult with an advanced solid tumor such as melanoma, head and neck, liver or kidney cancer. Both conserved end residues are part of each CDR3. Fields, in order: J gene, clone size, V gene, D gene, CDR3 protein, CDR3 DNA. The D gene is left open where the match is weak. Part of the rows lack a size; the others show once, few, many or a class for expanded clones.

J gene: TRBJ2-5; clone size: .; V gene: TRBV6-5; D gene: TRBD1; CDR3 protein: CASSRRTGQETQYF; CDR3 DNA: TGTGCCAGCAGCCGACGGACAGGGCAAGAGACCCAGTACTTC
J gene: TRBJ1-1; clone size: .; V gene: TRBV7-9; D gene: .; CDR3 protein: CASSFTDGQAFF; CDR3 DNA: TGTGCCAGCAGCTTCACGGACGGGCAAGCTTTCTTT
J gene: TRBJ1-5; clone size: .; V gene: TRBV21-1; D gene: .; CDR3 protein: CASSKSRDEMSNQPQHF; CDR3 DNA: TGTGCCAGCAGCAAAAGCAGGGATGAGATGAGCAATCAGCCCCAGCATTTT
J gene: TRBJ2-3; clone size: .; V gene: TRBV5-1; D gene: .; CDR3 protein: CASSLDGGLDTQYF; CDR3 DNA: TGCGCCAGCAGCTTGGACGGCGGGCTGGATACGCAGTATTTT
J gene: TRBJ2-3; clone size: .; V gene: TRBV5-4; D gene: TRBD1; CDR3 protein: CASSRTGVVSDTQYF; CDR3 DNA: TGTGCCAGCAGCCGGACAGGGGTTGTGTCAGATACGCAGTATTTT
J gene: TRBJ2-2; clone size: .; V gene: TRBV10-3; D gene: .; CDR3 protein: CAIRTSNGELFF; CDR3 DNA: TGTGCCATCAGGACCAGTAACGGGGAGCTGTTTTTT
J gene: TRBJ2-2; clone size: once; V gene: TRBV7-9; D gene: TRBD1; CDR3 protein: CASSPGTGYTGELFF; CDR3 DNA: TGTGCCAGCAGCCCTGGGACAGGGTACACCGGGGAGCTGTTTTTT
J gene: TRBJ1-1; clone size: .; V gene: TRBV7-8; D gene: .; CDR3 protein: CASSRGGAEAFF; CDR3 DNA: TGTGCCAGCAGCAGAGGGGGGGCTGAAGCTTTCTTT
J gene: TRBJ1-1; clone size: .; V gene: TRBV7-9; D gene: .; CDR3 protein: CASSSINLGPSTEAFF; CDR3 DNA: TGTGCCAGCAGTTCCATTAATCTAGGGCCTAGCACTGAAGCTTTCTTT
J gene: TRBJ2-3; clone size: .; V gene: TRBV6-5; D gene: .; CDR3 protein: CASSPWDLTDTQYF; CDR3 DNA: TGTGCCAGCAGTCCTTGGGACCTCACAGATACGCAGTATTTT
J gene: TRBJ2-6; clone size: .; V gene: TRBV30; D gene: .; CDR3 protein: CAIPSGANVLTF; CDR3 DNA: TGCGCCATCCCCTCTGGGGCCAACGTCCTGACTTTC
J gene: TRBJ1-2; clone size: .; V gene: TRBV10-1; D gene: .; CDR3 protein: CASSLNRDYGYTF; CDR3 DNA: TGCGCCAGCAGCCTAAACAGGGATTATGGCTACACCTTC
J gene: TRBJ1-1; clone size: .; V gene: TRBV5-1; D gene: TRBD1; CDR3 protein: CASSPSPGTGRGTEAFF; CDR3 DNA: TGCGCCAGCAGCCCAAGTCCCGGGACAGGGAGGGGGACTGAAGCTTTCTTT
J gene: TRBJ2-2; clone size: .; V gene: TRBV7-9; D gene: .; CDR3 protein: CANPGEPATGELFF; CDR3 DNA: TGTGCCAACCCGGGGGAGCCGGCCACCGGGGAGCTGTTTTTT
J gene: TRBJ1-5; clone size: .; V gene: TRBV15; D gene: .; CDR3 protein: CATSRDSVQPQHF; CDR3 DNA: TGTGCCACCAGCAGAGATTCCGTTCAGCCCCAGCATTTT
J gene: TRBJ1-3; clone size: .; V gene: TRBV6-5; D gene: .; CDR3 protein: CASSIGAGNTIYF; CDR3 DNA: TGTGCCAGCAGCATAGGGGCTGGAAACACCATATATTTT
J gene: TRBJ2-7; clone size: .; V gene: TRBV6-5; D gene: TRBD1; CDR3 protein: CASSSTGTGNYEQYF; CDR3 DNA: TGTGCCAGCAGTTCCACCGGGACAGGGAATTACGAGCAGTACTTC
J gene: TRBJ2-2; clone size: .; V gene: TRBV5-1; D gene: .; CDR3 protein: CASSWQGANTGELFF; CDR3 DNA: TGCGCCAGCAGTTGGCAGGGAGCGAACACCGGGGAGCTGTTTTTT
J gene: TRBJ2-5; clone size: .; V gene: TRBV10-3; D gene: TRBD2; CDR3 protein: CAISEGLAGGISEETQYF; CDR3 DNA: TGTGCCATCAGTGAGGGACTAGCGGGAGGGATTTCCGAGGAGACCCAGTACTTC
J gene: TRBJ1-2; clone size: .; V gene: TRBV29-1; D gene: TRBD1; CDR3 protein: CSDSPGTGYGYTF; CDR3 DNA: TGCAGCGACAGTCCCGGGACAGGGTATGGCTACACCTTC
J gene: TRBJ1-1; clone size: .; V gene: TRBV29-1; D gene: TRBD1; CDR3 protein: CSVEGQGAIEAFF; CDR3 DNA: TGCAGCGTTGAAGGCCAGGGGGCGATTGAAGCTTTCTTT
J gene: TRBJ2-1; clone size: .; V gene: TRBV28; D gene: .; CDR3 protein: CASRTGASSYNEQFF; CDR3 DNA: TGTGCCAGTCGGACGGGGGCAAGCTCCTACAATGAGCAGTTCTTC
J gene: TRBJ2-1; clone size: .; V gene: TRBV7-3; D gene: .; CDR3 protein: CASSSRLSSYNEQFF; CDR3 DNA: TGTGCCAGCAGCTCCCGACTTAGCTCCTACAATGAGCAGTTCTTC
J gene: TRBJ1-5; clone size: .; V gene: TRBV9; D gene: .; CDR3 protein: CASSVGKGVSQPQHF; CDR3 DNA: TGTGCCAGCAGCGTAGGAAAGGGAGTAAGTCAGCCCCAGCATTTT
J gene: TRBJ1-2; clone size: .; V gene: TRBV5-1; D gene: .; CDR3 protein: CASSFSVNYGYTF; CDR3 DNA: TGCGCCAGCAGCTTTTCAGTGAACTATGGCTACACCTTC
J gene: TRBJ1-2; clone size: few; V gene: TRBV20-1; D gene: .; CDR3 protein: CSATGYTF; CDR3 DNA: TGCAGTGCTACCGGCTACACCTTC
J gene: TRBJ1-1; clone size: few; V gene: TRBV6-5; D gene: .; CDR3 protein: CASSYRGAEAFF; CDR3 DNA: TGTGCCAGCAGTTACCGGGGAGCCGAAGCTTTCTTT
J gene: TRBJ2-3; clone size: .; V gene: TRBV5-6; D gene: .; CDR3 protein: CASSLGQGYTDTQYF; CDR3 DNA: TGTGCCAGCAGCTTGGGCCAGGGGTACACAGATACGCAGTATTTT
J gene: TRBJ1-1; clone size: .; V gene: TRBV11-2; D gene: .; CDR3 protein: CASSLVGTDTEAFF; CDR3 DNA: TGTGCCAGCAGCTTAGTTGGAACGGACACTGAAGCTTTCTTT
J gene: TRBJ2-6; clone size: .; V gene: TRBV27; D gene: .; CDR3 protein: CASSPSNSGANVLTF; CDR3 DNA: TGTGCCAGCAGTCCCTCAAACTCTGGGGCCAACGTCCTGACTTTC
J gene: TRBJ1-5; clone size: .; V gene: TRBV2; D gene: .; CDR3 protein: CASGYREGNQPQHF; CDR3 DNA: TGTGCCAGCGGCTACAGGGAGGGCAATCAGCCCCAGCATTTT
J gene: TRBJ2-1; clone size: .; V gene: TRBV30; D gene: .; CDR3 protein: CAATAGSINEQFF; CDR3 DNA: TGTGCCGCAACGGCAGGGAGCATCAATGAGCAGTTCTTC
J gene: TRBJ2-2; clone size: .; V gene: TRBV4-2; D gene: TRBD2; CDR3 protein: CASSQRTSVAGELFF; CDR3 DNA: TGTGCCAGCAGCCAGCGGACTAGCGTGGCCGGGGAGCTGTTTTTT
J gene: TRBJ1-1; clone size: .; V gene: TRBV7-9; D gene: .; CDR3 protein: CASSLLGANTEAFF; CDR3 DNA: TGTGCCAGCAGCTTACTGGGGGCGAACACTGAAGCTTTCTTT
J gene: TRBJ1-5; clone size: .; V gene: TRBV7-9; D gene: .; CDR3 protein: CASSTQHLNQPQHF; CDR3 DNA: TGTGCCAGCAGCACCCAACACCTAAATCAGCCCCAGCATTTT
J gene: TRBJ2-7; clone size: .; V gene: TRBV4-3; D gene: TRBD1; CDR3 protein: CASSHPRRTGSYEQYF; CDR3 DNA: TGCGCCAGCAGCCATCCTCGGAGGACAGGGTCCTACGAGCAGTACTTC
J gene: TRBJ2-3; clone size: once; V gene: TRBV5-6; D gene: .; CDR3 protein: CASSLEADTQYF; CDR3 DNA: TGTGCCAGCAGCTTGGAAGCAGATACGCAGTATTTT
J gene: TRBJ2-1; clone size: .; V gene: TRBV6-5; D gene: TRBD1; CDR3 protein: CASSYDRVRNEQFF; CDR3 DNA: TGTGCCAGCAGTTACGACAGGGTAAGGAATGAGCAGTTCTTC
J gene: TRBJ1-3; clone size: .; V gene: TRBV7-3; D gene: .; CDR3 protein: CASSLSPGPGNTIYF; CDR3 DNA: TGTGCCAGCAGCTTAAGTCCAGGACCGGGAAACACCATATATTTT
J gene: TRBJ1-3; clone size: .; V gene: TRBV10-1; D gene: .; CDR3 protein: CASSSQLNGNTIYF; CDR3 DNA: TGCGCCAGCAGTAGTCAACTTAATGGAAACACCATATATTTT
J gene: TRBJ2-5; clone size: .; V gene: TRBV5-8; D gene: .; CDR3 protein: CASEKLGLGETQYF; CDR3 DNA: TGTGCCAGCGAAAAATTGGGTCTGGGGGAGACCCAGTACTTC
J gene: TRBJ2-3; clone size: .; V gene: TRBV6-5; D gene: TRBD2; CDR3 protein: CASSYSTSGGDTQYF; CDR3 DNA: TGTGCCAGCAGTTACTCGACTAGCGGGGGGGATACGCAGTATTTT
J gene: TRBJ2-1; clone size: once; V gene: TRBV27; D gene: .; CDR3 protein: CASSLDQRAHNEQFF; CDR3 DNA: TGTGCCAGCAGTTTAGATCAGCGGGCACACAATGAGCAGTTCTTC
J gene: TRBJ2-1; clone size: once; V gene: TRBV7-9; D gene: TRBD2; CDR3 protein: CASSGLAVNEQFF; CDR3 DNA: TGTGCCAGCAGCGGACTAGCAGTGAATGAGCAGTTCTTC
J gene: TRBJ2-6; clone size: .; V gene: TRBV28; D gene: .; CDR3 protein: CASRSQHAPGANVLTF; CDR3 DNA: TGTGCCAGCAGATCCCAACACGCACCGGGAGCCAACGTCCTGACTTTC
J gene: TRBJ2-1; clone size: .; V gene: TRBV5-1; D gene: TRBD1; CDR3 protein: CASSLAPPGTGVNEQFF; CDR3 DNA: TGCGCCAGCAGCTTGGCCCCGCCCGGGACAGGGGTAAATGAGCAGTTCTTC
J gene: TRBJ1-1; clone size: .; V gene: TRBV19; D gene: TRBD1; CDR3 protein: CASSMSRGQVNTEAFF; CDR3 DNA: TGTGCCAGTAGTATGAGCAGGGGGCAGGTGAACACTGAAGCTTTCTTT
J gene: TRBJ2-7; clone size: .; V gene: TRBV6-5; D gene: .; CDR3 protein: CASSYNLQSYEQYF; CDR3 DNA: TGTGCCAGCAGTTATAATCTTCAGTCCTACGAGCAGTACTTC
J gene: TRBJ1-2; clone size: .; V gene: TRBV5-6; D gene: TRBD1; CDR3 protein: CASSNRGHYGYTF; CDR3 DNA: TGTGCCAGCAGCAACAGGGGGCACTATGGCTACACCTTC
J gene: TRBJ1-3; clone size: .; V gene: TRBV7-3; D gene: .; CDR3 protein: CASSPEGGGNTIYF; CDR3 DNA: TGTGCCAGCAGCCCCGAAGGGGGGGGAAACACCATATATTTT
J gene: TRBJ1-1; clone size: .; V gene: TRBV2; D gene: .; CDR3 protein: CASSELRDTYTEAFF; CDR3 DNA: TGTGCCAGCAGTGAGCTCCGGGACACCTACACTGAAGCTTTCTTT
J gene: TRBJ2-5; clone size: .; V gene: TRBV6-1; D gene: TRBD2; CDR3 protein: CASSAPTSGKETQYF; CDR3 DNA: TGTGCCAGCAGTGCCCCCACTAGCGGTAAAGAGACCCAGTACTTC
J gene: TRBJ1-1; clone size: .; V gene: TRBV7-9; D gene: TRBD1; CDR3 protein: CASSLGVYDRGRTEAFF; CDR3 DNA: TGTGCCAGCAGCTTAGGGGTTTACGACAGGGGGCGAACTGAAGCTTTCTTT
J gene: TRBJ1-1; clone size: once; V gene: TRBV6-6; D gene: .; CDR3 protein: CASASVTEAFF; CDR3 DNA: TGTGCCAGCGCTTCGGTTACTGAAGCTTTCTTT